This is a list of T cell receptor beta chains from one sample in a study of Graves' ophthalmopathy and Graves' hyperthyroidism. A single record per CDR3 protein comes from TCRdb applying MiXCR to the multiplex PCR reads. Of roughly 170,000 distinct CDR3 sequences in the sample, under 45% are singletons; the top ten hold approximately 8.9%. The sequenced sample was peripheral blood. The origin of the receptors is a man aged 25-45 years with Graves' ophthalmopathy. Each CDR3 is given with its conserved first and last residue. A D gene is named only where the DNA matches it firmly. Size values are once, few and many counts, or a class for expanded clones, and some rows have none.

cdr3_aa cdr3_nt v_call clone_size j_call d_call
CASRLRTSGKETQYF TGTGCCAGCAGACTTAGGACTAGCGGGAAAGAGACCCAGTACTTC TRBV6-5 many TRBJ2-5 TRBD2
CASSLQGAVNGEAFF TGTGCCAGCAGTTTACAGGGGGCAGTTAACGGTGAAGCTTTCTTT TRBV12-3/TRBV12-4 many TRBJ1-1 TRBD1
CASSKTGERYYGYTF TGTGCCAGCAGCAAAACAGGGGAGAGGTACTATGGCTACACCTTC TRBV5-6 . TRBJ1-2 TRBD1
CASSLNPAGEQYF TGTGCCAGCAGCTTAAATCCGGCCGGCGAGCAGTACTTC TRBV7-3 . TRBJ2-7 .
CASKGGSNQPQHF TGTGCCAGCAAAGGTGGTAGCAATCAGCCCCAGCATTTT TRBV6-1 few TRBJ1-5 .
CASTSSGGVTEAFF TGTGCCAGCACTAGCTCCGGGGGAGTCACTGAAGCTTTCTTT TRBV12-3/TRBV12-4 . TRBJ1-1 .
CASSLTGGGWTGELFF TGTGCCAGCAGTCTGACAGGGGGCGGATGGACCGGGGAGCTGTTTTTT TRBV6-2/TRBV6-3 many TRBJ2-2 TRBD1
CSARDGQSPYTF TGCAGTGCTAGAGACGGACAGTCACCCTACACCTTC TRBV20-1 medium-sized TRBJ1-2 .
CASSLARNQPQHF TGTGCCAGCAGCCTAGCGAGGAATCAGCCCCAGCATTTT TRBV7-2 many TRBJ1-5 .
CASSLAAGHQETQYF TGTGCCAGCAGCTTAGCGGCAGGGCACCAAGAGACCCAGTACTTC TRBV7-8 many TRBJ2-5 .
CASSPNQETQYF TGTGCCAGCTCACCGAACCAAGAGACCCAGTACTTC TRBV18 many TRBJ2-5 .
CASQGQGSSGANVLTF TGTGCCAGCCAAGGACAGGGGTCCTCTGGGGCCAACGTCCTGACTTTC TRBV18 many TRBJ2-6 TRBD1
CASRPGGVDTGELFF TGTGCCAGCAGGCCGGGAGGAGTGGACACCGGGGAGCTGTTTTTT TRBV6-1 . TRBJ2-2 TRBD2
CASKFTDQETQYF TGCGCCAGCAAGTTCACAGACCAAGAGACCCAGTACTTC TRBV5-1 many TRBJ2-5 .
CASSRARGGTEAFF TGTGCCAGCTCCCGCGCCAGGGGGGGCACTGAAGCTTTCTTT TRBV19 . TRBJ1-1 TRBD1
CASKPTGPSSEQYF TGTGCCAGCAAACCGACAGGCCCGTCCTCCGAGCAGTACTTC TRBV28 many TRBJ2-7 .
CASSYLLKNEQYF TGTGCCAGCAGTTACCTTCTCAAGAACGAGCAGTACTTC TRBV6-5 . TRBJ2-7 .
CASSDGENTEAFF TGTGCCAGCAGTGACGGGGAGAACACTGAAGCTTTCTTT TRBV6-4 many TRBJ1-1 .
CASSPRQGSYEQYF TGTGCCAGCAGTCCGAGACAGGGATCCTACGAGCAGTACTTC TRBV12-3/TRBV12-4 . TRBJ2-7 TRBD1
CATRGKRVDQPQHF TGTGCCACCCGAGGGAAGCGAGTCGATCAGCCCCAGCATTTT TRBV19 . TRBJ1-5 .
CASSYSSVLEDTEAFF TGTGCCAGCAGTTACTCGTCCGTTCTCGAGGACACTGAAGCTTTCTTT TRBV6-2/TRBV6-3 . TRBJ1-1 .
CASQRGRNSPLHF TGTGCCTCCCAGCGGGGGCGGAATTCACCCCTCCACTTT TRBV6-5 many TRBJ1-6 .
CASGESYTF TGTGCCAGTGGAGAGAGCTACACCTTC TRBV19 . TRBJ1-2 .
CAWSLGSYGYTF TGTGCCTGGAGTTTAGGGAGCTATGGCTACACCTTC TRBV30 many TRBJ1-2 .
CASGPSTDLEQYF TGTGCTAGTGGTCCCTCCACCGATCTCGAGCAGTACTTC TRBV12-5 many TRBJ2-7 .
CASSFRGRQAMAEAFF TGTGCCAGCAGTTTTAGAGGTAGGCAGGCGATGGCTGAAGCTTTCTTT TRBV28 . TRBJ1-1 .
CASSLNIGYEQCF TGTGCCAGCAGCTTGAATATTGGCTACGAGCAGTGCTTC TRBV27 few TRBJ2-7 .
CASMDGRASDGYTF TGTGCCAGCATGGACGGCCGGGCGAGCGATGGCTACACCTTC TRBV6-1 . TRBJ1-2 .
CASSPTGQGPYGYTF TGTGCCAGCTCCCCCACGGGACAGGGTCCCTATGGCTACACCTTC TRBV18 many TRBJ1-2 TRBD1
CASSTLGRYGYTF TGTGCCAGCAGTACCCTGGGGCGCTATGGCTACACCTTC TRBV12-3/TRBV12-4 . TRBJ1-2 .
CSAPTGVGDCGYTF TGCAGCGCCCCAACGGGGGTCGGGGACTGTGGCTACACCTTC TRBV29-1 . TRBJ1-2 .
CASSFRAEEGSPLHF TGTGCCAGCAGTTTTCGGGCGGAAGAAGGTTCACCCCTCCACTTT TRBV12-3/TRBV12-4 many TRBJ1-6 .
CASSSARTEAFF TGTGCCAGCAGCTCGGCTCGCACTGAAGCTTTCTTT TRBV7-2 . TRBJ1-1 .
CASSSQVTYEQYF TGTGCCAGCAGTTCTCAGGTTACCTACGAGCAGTACTTC TRBV12-3/TRBV12-4 many TRBJ2-7 .
CASSPAAGDTYEQYF TGTGCCAGCAGTCCCGCGGCAGGGGATACGTACGAGCAGTACTTC TRBV28 . TRBJ2-7 .
CASSLSGTGGTEAFF TGTGCCAGTAGTCTCTCCGGGACAGGGGGCACTGAAGCTTTCTTT TRBV19 many TRBJ1-1 TRBD1
CASSLSTGTGSYEQYF TGTGCCAGCAGTCTCTCAACCGGGACAGGGTCCTACGAGCAGTACTTC TRBV28 . TRBJ2-7 TRBD1
CASRADRAPSRGYTF TGTGCCAGTAGGGCGGACAGGGCTCCTTCGCGAGGCTACACCTTC TRBV19 . TRBJ1-2 TRBD1
CASSLSPSSYEQYF TGCGCCAGCAGCCTAAGTCCTAGCTCCTACGAGCAGTACTTC TRBV5-1 . TRBJ2-7 .
CASSRIMGQGYGYTF TGTGCCAGTAGTAGAATAATGGGACAGGGGTACGGCTACACCTTC TRBV19 . TRBJ1-2 TRBD1
CASSPIQETQYF TGTGCCAGCAGTCCTATCCAAGAGACCCAGTACTTC TRBV6-2/TRBV6-3 many TRBJ2-5 .
CASSNLGVAEQYF TGTGCCAGTAGTAATCTTGGGGTAGCCGAGCAGTACTTC TRBV19 many TRBJ2-7 .
CASSYGPSRDYEQYF TGTGCCAGCAGTTACGGGCCTAGCAGAGACTACGAGCAGTACTTC TRBV6-2/TRBV6-3 many TRBJ2-7 .
CASSFSGGRGYEQYF TGTGCCAGCAGTTTCTCAGGGGGCAGGGGCTACGAGCAGTACTTC TRBV27 many TRBJ2-7 TRBD1
CASRGARETQYF TGTGCCAGCAGGGGGGCCCGGGAGACCCAGTACTTC TRBV11-2 few TRBJ2-5 .
CASSLEGYGLYEQYF TGTGCCAGCAGCTTGGAGGGTTACGGGCTATACGAGCAGTACTTC TRBV5-6 few TRBJ2-7 .
CASMGTGTSPLHF TGTGCCAGCATGGGGACAGGGACTTCACCCCTCCACTTT TRBV12-3/TRBV12-4 many TRBJ1-6 TRBD1
CASSPQDSYNQPQHF TGTGCCAGCTCACCACAAGACAGTTACAATCAGCCCCAGCATTTT TRBV18 . TRBJ1-5 .
CASSQCRGLPCQETQYF TGTGCCAGCAGCCAATGCAGGGGATTACCGTGCCAAGAGACCCAGTACTTC TRBV11-2 . TRBJ2-5 .
CASTWGGQNTEAFF TGTGCCAGCACCTGGGGCGGCCAGAACACTGAAGCTTTCTTT TRBV25-1 few TRBJ1-1 .
CASSVAGGLYGYTF TGTGCCAGCAGCGTAGCAGGGGGCCTCTATGGCTACACCTTC TRBV27 many TRBJ1-2 TRBD1
CASSPTGAAGDETQYF TGTGCCAGCAGCCCCACAGGGGCCGCCGGAGATGAGACCCAGTACTTC TRBV28 many TRBJ2-5 TRBD1
CASSFQIGTQYF TGTGCCAGCAGTTTTCAGATCGGTACGCAGTATTTT TRBV28 . TRBJ2-3 .
CASSFPGAGEETQYF TGTGCCAGCAGTTTCCCCGGGGCAGGAGAAGAGACCCAGTACTTC TRBV28 many TRBJ2-5 .